These 23 T cell receptor beta chains were sequenced from one sample in a study of blood T cell repertoires in COVID-19. This table comes from immunoSEQ multiplex PCR, and its TCRdb copy is limited to in-frame clones, with some not included. In the table there are approximately 230,000 clones, around 86% of which are singletons. Input material: PBMCs or T cells enriched from blood (not recorded which). The receptors originated from a man aged 18 to 29 who had recovered from COVID-19.

With regard to this clone: At the DNA level, this CDR3 is encoded by other sequences in the same sample as well. The J gene is TRBJ1-4, the V gene TRBV7-2; unclear D gene. Trimming cost V 5 bases and J 1 base, with 11 bases left between them. The CDR3 consists of 15 residues. Looked up from germline, CDR1 is SGHTA and CDR2 is FQGNSA. In nucleotides, the CDR3 is TGTGCCAGCAGCCTGCTTGGGCGAACTAATGAAAAACTGTTTTTT. Protein: CASSLLGRTNEKLFF.

V gene TRBV18 combines with J gene TRBJ2-1; maybe TRBD2 (7 bases). The germline V gene encodes CDR1 KGHSH and CDR2 LQKENI. The CDR3 has 16 residues. V dropped 3 bases and J dropped 10 bases, with 22 bases sitting between them. The CDR3 nucleotides read TGTGCCAGCTCACCGGGGGGGCTCTCACGGTATAACGAGCAGTTCTTC. Residues: CASSPGGLSRYNEQFF.

The rearrangement joins TRBV6-1 to TRBJ1-6; D unclear. In germline, CDR1 is MNHNS, CDR2 SASEGT. The CDR3 length is 13 residues. V dropped 3 bases and J dropped 6 bases, with 6 bases sitting between them. The CDR3 here is CASSEGSNSPLHF. The CDR3 region has the DNA TGTGCCAGCAGTGAGGGCAGTAATTCACCCCTCCACTTT.

The chain carries TRBV11-3 and TRBJ2-3, with 11 bases aligning to TRBD2. The CDR3 sequence is 16 residues long. Germline V gives CDR1 SGHNT, CDR2 YENEEA. V trimming: 5 bases; J trimming: 1 base; junction bases outside the gene matches: 5. CDR3 in DNA: TGTGCCAGCAGCCCAAGACTAGCGGGACGCACAGATACGCAGTATTTT. It codes for CASSPRLAGRTDTQYF. The complete variable domain, with remaining parts taken from reference TRBV11-3 and TRBJ2-3, reads EAGVVQSPRYKIIEKKQPVAFWCNPISGHNTLYWYLQNLGQGPELLIRYENEEAVDDSQLPKDRFSAERLKGVDSTLKIQPAELGDSAVYLCASSPRLAGRTDTQYFGPGTRLTVL.

This clone was detected only a few times. The gene calls are TRBV6-2 or TRBV6-3 and TRBJ2-1; D not resolved. V was pared by 2 bases and J by 9 bases, with 8 bases between. CDR3 size: 12 residues. In germline, CDR1 is MNHEY, CDR2 SVGEGT. The CDR3 spells CASSYVGFEQFF. CDR3 bases: TGTGCCAGCAGTTACGTCGGGTTTGAGCAGTTCTTC.

This clone has a single count. This sequence joins TRBV24-1 and TRBJ2-2, with D unclear. Germline CDR1 reads KGHDR; CDR2 reads SFDVKD. Trimming stripped 4 bases from V and 1 base from J, with 3 bases between. This CDR3 region has 13 residues. CDR3 in DNA: TGTGCCACCAGTGAACAGAACACCGGGGAGCTGTTTTTT. Amino acid sequence: CATSEQNTGELFF.

The gene calls are TRBV7-9 and TRBJ2-1; TRBD2 is a possible D gene (5 bases). The CDR3 is 15 amino acids. Trimming pared 5 bases from V and 3 bases from J, leaving 14 bases between. The V gene's germline CDR1 is SEHNR and CDR2 FQNEAQ (reference sequence). CDR3 in DNA: TGTGCCAGCAGCGGAAGTGGAGGAGGCTACAATGAGCAGTTCTTC. It is translated as CASSGSGGGYNEQFF.

The rearrangement links TRBV7-9 to TRBJ1-2; tentative D call: TRBD1 (5 bases). V lost 2 bases and J 7 bases, leaving 11 bases between the germline ends. CDR3 length equals 13 residues. Germline CDR1 reads SEHNR; CDR2 reads FQNEAQ (reference sequence). In DNA, the CDR3 is TGTGCCAGCAGCTTATCGGCCGACAGTGGCTACACCTTC. It encodes CASSLSADSGYTF.

V and J are TRBV5-4 and TRBJ1-4; weak D call: TRBD1 (5 bases). The V gene's germline CDR1 is SGHNT and CDR2 YYREEE (reference sequence). The V end was cut by 3 bases, the J end by 2 bases, with 11 bases between. The CDR3 covers 15 residues. Written as DNA, the CDR3 is TGTGCCAGCAGCTCAAAGACAGACACTAATGAAAAACTGTTTTTT. This gives the protein CASSSKTDTNEKLFF.

This clone was seen only a few times. This chain uses TRBV5-1 with TRBJ2-1; D may be TRBD1 (6 bases). The length of the CDR3 is 16 residues. With 4 bases removed from V and 3 bases from J, the gap between germline ends came to 17 bases. CDR1 SGHRS and CDR2 YFSETQ come from the germline V gene. Written as DNA, the CDR3 is TGCGCCAGCAGCACGGAGAGGGGGAATTTCTACAATGAGCAGTTCTTC. This sequence encodes CASSTERGNFYNEQFF.

The chain joins TRBV10-3 to TRBJ1-3; D remains ambiguous. V shed 5 bases and J shed 3 bases, with 11 bases lying between them. The CDR3 runs 14 residues. Germline CDR1 ENHRY, CDR2 SYGVKD. The CDR3 nucleotides read TGTGCCATCAGTCGAAACACGTTTGGAAACACCATATATTTT. It yields the protein CAISRNTFGNTIYF.

The V call is TRBV6-5, the J call TRBJ2-3; no reliable D call. The CDR3 covers 13 residues. V shed 6 bases and J shed 2 bases, with 9 bases lying between them. CDR1 is MNHEY, CDR2 SVGAGI, per germline. The CDR3 DNA is TGTGCCAGCAGACCGGAGTTCACAGATACGCAGTATTTT. It encodes CASRPEFTDTQYF.

V usage is TRBV19 and J usage is TRBJ1-5, with TRBD1 matching over 8 bases. This CDR3 has 14 amino acids. V lost 5 bases, J lost 9 bases, and 9 bases stayed unmatched. The germline CDR1 and CDR2 sequences are LNHDA and SQIVND (reference sequence). For the CDR3, the DNA is TGTGCCAGTAGTGCGGACAGGGCCGTGTGGCCCCAGCATTTT. Translation: CASSADRAVWPQHF.

The chain joins TRBV5-1 to TRBJ1-6; TRBD1 matches 12 bases. CDR1 and CDR2 (germline): SGHRS, YFSETQ. This CDR3 contains 16 residues. V gave up 4 bases and J gave up 8 bases; unmatched junction bases: 7. In DNA form, the CDR3 reads TGCGCCAGCAGCCTGGGACAGGGGGCTCTTTATTCACCCCTCCACTTT. This gives the protein CASSLGQGALYSPLHF. The whole variable domain, filled in from reference TRBV5-1 and TRBJ1-6, reads KAGVTQTPRYLIKTRGQQVTLSCSPISGHRSVSWYQQTPGQGLQFLFEYFSETQRNKGNFPGRFSGRQFSNSRSEMNVSTLELGDSALYLCASSLGQGALYSPLHFGNGTRLTVT.

V is TRBV5-1 and J is TRBJ2-2, with TRBD2 as a possible D gene (6 bases). The CDR3 consists of 15 residues. CDR1 is SGHRS, CDR2 YFSETQ, per germline. The germline V and J ends were trimmed by 7 bases and 1 base, with 14 bases remaining between them. In DNA form, the CDR3 reads TGCGCCAGCCAGGAGGTAGCGGAGAACACCGGGGAGCTGTTTTTT. This gives the protein CASQEVAENTGELFF.

This chain joins TRBV5-6 and TRBJ2-1, with D perhaps TRBD2 (6 bases). V was cut by 4 bases and J by 0 bases, with 11 bases left in between. This CDR3 is 15 amino acids long. Germline V gene sequence: CDR1 SGHDT, CDR2 YYEEEE. CDR3 loop: CASSLGLSSYNEQFF. The CDR3 DNA sequence: TGTGCCAGCAGCCTCGGACTAAGCTCCTACAATGAGCAGTTCTTC.

This rearrangement joins TRBV18 to TRBJ1-6; TRBD1 agrees at 8 bases. CDR1 KGHSH and CDR2 LQKENI come from the germline V gene. The V and J ends lost 2 bases and 7 bases, in that order; junction bases with no gene match: 7. CDR3 length: 16 amino acids. The CDR3 reads CASSPDRGRGNSPLHF. The CDR3 DNA reads TGTGCCAGCTCACCAGACAGGGGCCGGGGAAATTCACCCCTCCACTTT.

On this clone: At one boundary the junction diverges from the germline segment, which might be a read error. V gene TRBV24-1 combines with J gene TRBJ2-1, with D tentatively TRBD2 (7 bases). This CDR3 spans 15 amino acids. The germline V gene encodes CDR1 KGHDR and CDR2 SFDVKD. The CDR3 here is CATSDGGATYNEQFF. The CDR3 DNA is TGTGCCACCAGTGATGGGGGGGCGACCTATAATGAGCAGTTCTTC.

The chain employs TRBV18 and TRBJ1-4; D may be TRBD1 (6 bases). V was cut by 3 bases and J by 7 bases, with 27 bases left in between. Germline V gene sequence: CDR1 KGHSH, CDR2 LQKENI. This CDR3 spans 19 amino acids. The CDR3 DNA reads TGTGCCAGCTCACCGGAGCAGATACTGTACAGGGCCTTTGGTGAAAAACTGTTTTTT. Protein product: CASSPEQILYRAFGEKLFF.

The chain links TRBV5-5 to TRBJ1-4; D call uncertain. Germline CDR1 SGHKS, CDR2 YYEKEE (reference sequence). The CDR3 extends over 15 amino acids. V dropped 1 base and J dropped 6 bases, with 13 bases sitting between them. CDR3 in DNA: TGTGCCAGCAGCTTGACTACCGAGGCGTATGAAAAACTGTTTTTT. It encodes CASSLTTEAYEKLFF.

This clone was found a few times. The chain couples TRBV10-3 to TRBJ1-6, with 8 bases that match TRBD1. V lost 0 bases to trimming and J lost 9 bases; unmatched junction nucleotides: 7. CDR1 and CDR2 from the germline V gene are ENHRY and SYGVKD. The CDR3 spans 16 residues. The CDR3 DNA reads TGTGCCATCAGTGAGTCGAAAGACAGGGGCGGTTCACCCCTCCACTTT. As protein: CAISESKDRGGSPLHF.

The gene calls are TRBV5-1 and TRBJ1-1, with 9 bases identical to TRBD1. CDR3 size: 15 residues. Unmatched junction bases numbered 6, after V lost 1 base and J lost 5 bases. The V gene's germline CDR1 is SGHRS and CDR2 YFSETQ. The CDR3 coding sequence is TGCGCCAGCAGCTTGAGCGGGACAGGGCGGACTGAAGCTTTCTTT. Translating gives CASSLSGTGRTEAFF.

This rearrangement joins TRBV24-1 to TRBJ2-2; a weak D match, TRBD2 (6 bases). This CDR3 contains 14 residues. Germline CDR1 is KGHDR and CDR2 is SFDVKD. Trimming cost V 0 bases and J 5 bases, with 6 bases left between them. CDR3 loop: CATSDLAGTGELFF. CDR3 bases: TGTGCCACCAGTGATTTGGCGGGGACCGGGGAGCTGTTTTTT.